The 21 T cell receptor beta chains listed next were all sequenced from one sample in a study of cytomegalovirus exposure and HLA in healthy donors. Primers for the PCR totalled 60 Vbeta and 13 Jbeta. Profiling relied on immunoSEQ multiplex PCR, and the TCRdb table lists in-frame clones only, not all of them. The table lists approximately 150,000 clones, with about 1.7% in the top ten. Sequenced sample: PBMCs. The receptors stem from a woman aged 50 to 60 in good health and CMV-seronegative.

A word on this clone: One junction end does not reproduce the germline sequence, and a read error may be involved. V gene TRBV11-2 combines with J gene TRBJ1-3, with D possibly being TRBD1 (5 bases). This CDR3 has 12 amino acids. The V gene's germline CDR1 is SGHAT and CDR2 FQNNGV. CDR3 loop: CASGQAGTTIYF. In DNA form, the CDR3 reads TGTGCCAGCGGACAAGCCGGAACCACCATATATTTT.

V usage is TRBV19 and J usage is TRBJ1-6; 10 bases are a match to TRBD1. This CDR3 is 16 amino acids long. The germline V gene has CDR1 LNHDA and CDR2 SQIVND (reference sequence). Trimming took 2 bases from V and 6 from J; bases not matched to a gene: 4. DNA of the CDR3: TGTGCCAGTAGTATACCCCGGACAGGGGGTAATTCACCCCTCCACTTT. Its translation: CASSIPRTGGNSPLHF.

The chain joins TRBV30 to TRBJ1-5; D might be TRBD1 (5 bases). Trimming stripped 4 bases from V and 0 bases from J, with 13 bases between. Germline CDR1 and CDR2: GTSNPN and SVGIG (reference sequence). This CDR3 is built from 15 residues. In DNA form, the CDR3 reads TGTGCCTGGACCCTGGGGGGGTATAGCAATCAGCCCCAGCATTTT. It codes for CAWTLGGYSNQPQHF.

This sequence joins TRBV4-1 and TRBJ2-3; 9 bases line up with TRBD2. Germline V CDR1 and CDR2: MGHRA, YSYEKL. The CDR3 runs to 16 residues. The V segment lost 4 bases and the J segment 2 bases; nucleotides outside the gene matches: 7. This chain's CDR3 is CASSLRSGRTTDTQYF. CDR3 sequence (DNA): TGCGCCAGCAGCCTTCGGAGCGGGAGGACCACAGATACGCAGTATTTT.

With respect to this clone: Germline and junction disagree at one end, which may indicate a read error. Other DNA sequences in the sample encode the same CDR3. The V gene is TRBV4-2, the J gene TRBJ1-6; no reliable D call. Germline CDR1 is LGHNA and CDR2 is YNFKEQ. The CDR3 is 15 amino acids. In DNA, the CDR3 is TGTGCCAGCAGCCAAGAAGTCAGGCATAATTCCCCCCTCCACTTT. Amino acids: CASSQEVRHNSPLHF.

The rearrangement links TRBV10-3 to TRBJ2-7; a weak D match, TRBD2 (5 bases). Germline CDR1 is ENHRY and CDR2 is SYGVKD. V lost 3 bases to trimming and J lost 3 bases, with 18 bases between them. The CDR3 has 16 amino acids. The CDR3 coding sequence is TGTGCCATCAGTGATTTCTCTGGGGAGAAATACTACGAGCAGTACTTC. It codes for CAISDFSGEKYYEQYF.

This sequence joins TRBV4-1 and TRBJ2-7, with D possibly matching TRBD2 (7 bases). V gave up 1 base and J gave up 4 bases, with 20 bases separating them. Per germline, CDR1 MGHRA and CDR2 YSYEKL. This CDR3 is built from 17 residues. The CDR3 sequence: CASSQGWTGGRVYEQYF. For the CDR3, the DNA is TGCGCCAGCAGCCAAGGATGGACCGGGGGGCGCGTATACGAGCAGTACTTC.

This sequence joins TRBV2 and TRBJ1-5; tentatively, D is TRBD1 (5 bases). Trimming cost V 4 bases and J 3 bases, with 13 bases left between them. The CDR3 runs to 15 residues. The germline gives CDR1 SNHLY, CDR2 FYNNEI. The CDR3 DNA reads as TGTGCCAGCAGTGTGGCCAGGGTTAACAATCAGCCCCAGCATTTT. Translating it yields CASSVARVNNQPQHF.

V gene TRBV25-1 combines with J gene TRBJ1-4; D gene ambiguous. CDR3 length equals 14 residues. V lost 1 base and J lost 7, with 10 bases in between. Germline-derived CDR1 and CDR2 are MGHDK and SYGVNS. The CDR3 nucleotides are TGTGCCAGCAGTGAATGGAGGGAGGCTGAAAAACTGTTTTTT. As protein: CASSEWREAEKLFF.

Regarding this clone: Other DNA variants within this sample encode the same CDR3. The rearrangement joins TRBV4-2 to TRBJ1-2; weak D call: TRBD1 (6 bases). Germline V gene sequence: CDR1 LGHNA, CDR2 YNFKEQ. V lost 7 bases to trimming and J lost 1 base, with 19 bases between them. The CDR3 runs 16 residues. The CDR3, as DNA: TGTGCCAGCACCACAATCTCAGGGGAGGGTAACTATGGCTACACCTTC. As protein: CASTTISGEGNYGYTF.

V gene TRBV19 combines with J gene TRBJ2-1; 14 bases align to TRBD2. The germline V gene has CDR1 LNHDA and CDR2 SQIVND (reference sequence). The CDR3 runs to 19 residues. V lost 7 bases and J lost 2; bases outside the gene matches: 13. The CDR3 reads CASTYGGLAGVGPYNEQFF. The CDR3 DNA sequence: TGTGCCAGTACCTATGGGGGACTAGCGGGAGTAGGACCCTACAATGAGCAGTTCTTC.

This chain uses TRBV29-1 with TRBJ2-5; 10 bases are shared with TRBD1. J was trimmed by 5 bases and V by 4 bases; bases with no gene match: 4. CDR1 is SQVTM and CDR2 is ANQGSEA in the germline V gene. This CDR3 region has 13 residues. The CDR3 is CSVGQGAGETQYF. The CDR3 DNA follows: TGCAGCGTTGGACAGGGGGCCGGGGAGACCCAGTACTTC.

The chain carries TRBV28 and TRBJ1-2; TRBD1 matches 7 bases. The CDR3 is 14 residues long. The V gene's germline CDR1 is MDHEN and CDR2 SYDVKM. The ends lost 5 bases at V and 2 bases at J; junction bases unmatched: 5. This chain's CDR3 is CASSIGTVNYGYTF. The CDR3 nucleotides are TGTGCCAGCAGTATTGGGACAGTCAACTATGGCTACACCTTC.

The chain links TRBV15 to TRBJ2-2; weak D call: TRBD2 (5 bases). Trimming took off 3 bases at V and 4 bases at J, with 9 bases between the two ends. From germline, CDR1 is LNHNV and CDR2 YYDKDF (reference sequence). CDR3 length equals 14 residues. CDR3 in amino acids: CATSSAGVTGELFF. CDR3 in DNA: TGTGCCACCAGCAGTGCCGGGGTCACCGGGGAGCTGTTTTTT. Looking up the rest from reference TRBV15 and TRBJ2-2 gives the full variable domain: DAMVIQNPRYQVTQFGKPVTLSCSQTLNHNVMYWYQQKSSQAPKLLFHYYDKDFNNEADTPDNFQSRRPNTSFCFLDIRSPGLGDTAMYLCATSSAGVTGELFFGEGSRLTVL.

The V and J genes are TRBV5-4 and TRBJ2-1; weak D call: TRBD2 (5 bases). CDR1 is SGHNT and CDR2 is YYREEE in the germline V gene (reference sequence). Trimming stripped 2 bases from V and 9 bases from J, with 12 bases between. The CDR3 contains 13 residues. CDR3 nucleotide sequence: TGTGCCAGCAGCTTCCGAGGGATTGGTGAGCAGTTCTTC. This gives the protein CASSFRGIGEQFF.

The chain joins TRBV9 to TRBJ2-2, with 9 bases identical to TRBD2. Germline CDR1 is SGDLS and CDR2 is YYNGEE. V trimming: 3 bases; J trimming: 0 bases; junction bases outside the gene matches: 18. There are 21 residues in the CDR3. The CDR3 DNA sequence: TGTGCCAGCAGCGCCCCTCGAGGTCTAGCGGGACCCCAATCGAACACCGGGGAGCTGTTTTTT. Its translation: CASSAPRGLAGPQSNTGELFF.

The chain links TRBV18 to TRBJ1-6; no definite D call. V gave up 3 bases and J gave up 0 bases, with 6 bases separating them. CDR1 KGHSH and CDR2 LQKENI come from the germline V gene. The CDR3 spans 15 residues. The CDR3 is CASSPGSSYNSPLHF. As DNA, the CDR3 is TGTGCCAGCTCACCCGGGAGCTCCTATAATTCACCCCTCCACTTT.

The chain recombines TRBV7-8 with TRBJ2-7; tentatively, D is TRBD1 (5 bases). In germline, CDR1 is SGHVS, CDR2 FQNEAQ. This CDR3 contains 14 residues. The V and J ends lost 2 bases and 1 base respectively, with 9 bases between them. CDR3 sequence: CASSLTTDSYEQYF. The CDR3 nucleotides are TGTGCCAGCAGCTTAACGACAGATTCCTACGAGCAGTACTTC.

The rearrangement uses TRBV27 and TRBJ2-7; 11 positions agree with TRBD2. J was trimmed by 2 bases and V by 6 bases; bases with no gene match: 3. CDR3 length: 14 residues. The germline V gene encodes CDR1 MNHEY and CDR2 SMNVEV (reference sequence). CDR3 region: CASRLLAGAYEQYF. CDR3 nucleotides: TGTGCCAGCAGACTACTAGCGGGAGCCTACGAGCAGTACTTC.

CDR3 nucleotides: TGTGCCAGCAGCGTGGACAGTAGCACAGATACGCAGTATTTT. Encoded protein: CASSVDSSTDTQYF. The J gene is TRBJ2-3, the V gene TRBV9, with a weak D call TRBD1 (6 bases). V lost 2 bases, J lost 0 bases, and 7 bases lay in between. Per germline, CDR1 SGDLS and CDR2 YYNGEE. This CDR3 has 14 residues.

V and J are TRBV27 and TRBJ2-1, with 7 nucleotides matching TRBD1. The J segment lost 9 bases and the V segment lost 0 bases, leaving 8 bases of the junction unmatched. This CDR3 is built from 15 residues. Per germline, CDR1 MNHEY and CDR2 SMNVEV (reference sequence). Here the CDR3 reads CASSLSGMTGSEQFF. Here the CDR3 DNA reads TGTGCCAGCAGTTTATCGGGGATGACAGGGTCTGAGCAGTTCTTC.